The clone carrying this TCR beta chain turned up a few times. Antigen unknown. The data were obtained in a study of early T cells in non-severe SARS-CoV-2 infection. General study points: CD4 and private specificities were missed by VDJdb matching, which favored anti-spike CD8 responses.

The CDR3 totals 17 residues. CDR1 is MNHEY and CDR2 is SMNVEV in the germline V gene (reference sequence). Trimming stripped 5 bases from V and 0 bases from J, with 14 bases between. One entry per CDR3 protein, called by TCRdb with MiXCR from the 5' RACE reads. Of approximately 83,000 distinct CDR3 sequences detected, more than 13% appear once; the ten largest clones hold 3%. The V and J genes are TRBV27 and TRBJ1-6, with a tentative D call TRBD1 (6 bases). The TCR originated in an adult who was a healthcare worker with PCR-confirmed SARS-CoV-2 infection or an uninfected control (not recorded which). Input material: whole blood. Here the CDR3 DNA reads TGTGCCAGCAGTCCAGGGGTTCTAAGCTCCTATAATTCACCCCTCCACTTT. It yields the protein CASSPGVLSSYNSPLHF.